The clone carrying this T cell receptor beta chain was found a few times. In the same sample, other DNA sequences code for this CDR3. This sample was taken from a study of blood T cell repertoires in COVID-19. Generated by immunoSEQ multiplex PCR, the TCRdb table keeps only in-frame clones and is missing some. The data show 150,000 to 200,000 clones, roughly 87% seen once. Germline lookup yields CDR1 MDHEN and CDR2 SYDVKM. The CDR3 covers 12 residues. Germline trimming cut 6 bases from V and 4 bases from J; bases unmatched to any gene: 1. Sample: peripheral blood. This rearrangement joins TRBV28 to TRBJ2-7, with 9 bases that match TRBD1. This sequence originates from a human donor in a cohort sampled during active COVID-19. The CDR3 spells CASRDRGYEQYF. CDR3 DNA: TGTGCCAGCAGGGACAGGGGATACGAGCAGTACTTC.